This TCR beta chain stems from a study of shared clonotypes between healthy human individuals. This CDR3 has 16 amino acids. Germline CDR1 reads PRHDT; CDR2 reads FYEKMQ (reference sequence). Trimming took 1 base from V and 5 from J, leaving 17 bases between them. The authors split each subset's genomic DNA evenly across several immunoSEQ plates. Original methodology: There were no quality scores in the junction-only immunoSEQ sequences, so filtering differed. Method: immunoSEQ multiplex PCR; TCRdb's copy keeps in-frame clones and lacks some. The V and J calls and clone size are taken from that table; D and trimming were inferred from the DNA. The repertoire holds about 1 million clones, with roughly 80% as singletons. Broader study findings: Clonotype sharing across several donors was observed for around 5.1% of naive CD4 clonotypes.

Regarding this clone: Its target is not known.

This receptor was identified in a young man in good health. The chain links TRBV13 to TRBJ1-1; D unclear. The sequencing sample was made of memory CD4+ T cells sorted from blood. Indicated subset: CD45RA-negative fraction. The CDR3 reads CASSLVPPDLGTEAFF. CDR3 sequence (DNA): TGTGCCAGCAGCTTAGTTCCCCCGGACCTTGGAACTGAAGCTTTCTTT.